Shown below are 19 T cell receptor beta chains from a single sample sequenced in a study of molecular identifiers for immune sequencing clone quantification. TCRdb re-called the PCR reads through MiXCR, storing one row per CDR3 protein. The table shows about 510,000 distinct CDR3 sequences, with over 20% occurring only once. Sequences were obtained from naive CD8+ T cells from blood, with Jurkat cell RNA spiked in. The subset denotes: FACS-sorted CD8+CD4-CCR7+CD45RA+ naive T cells. Receptors originate from a human donor in good health. Some libraries in this study had Jurkat cell RNA spiked in.

A note on this clonotype: This may arise from a read error, as a much more abundant clone is one base away. The rearrangement links TRBV5-6 to TRBJ1-5; 7 nucleotides align to TRBD1. The CDR3 has 16 residues. CDR1 is SGHDT, CDR2 YYEEEE, per germline. The CDR3 sequence is CASSFAAQGVNQPRHF. CDR3 sequence (DNA): TGTGCCAGCAGCTTCGCCGCCCAGGGGGTCAATCAGCCCCGGCATTTT.

V and J are TRBV3-1 and TRBJ1-5, with a possible D match to TRBD1 (6 bases). Between the trimmed V and J ends, which lost 0 bases and 4 bases, there was a span of 10 bases. Germline V gene sequence: CDR1 LGHDT, CDR2 YNNKEL (reference sequence). This CDR3 has 15 residues. CDR3 sequence reads: CASSQDTGANQPQHF. CDR3 coding DNA: TGTGCCAGCAGCCAAGATACGGGGGCAAATCAGCCCCAGCATTTT.

This chain connects TRBV7-9 to TRBJ2-1; 7 positions agree with TRBD1. From germline, CDR1 is SEHNR and CDR2 FQNEAQ (reference sequence). CDR3 length equals 15 residues. V lost 7 bases, J lost 4 bases, and 10 bases stayed unmatched. The CDR3 nucleotides are TGTGCCAGCACCAGGACAGGTGATATGTACAATGAGCAGTTCTTC. It codes for CASTRTGDMYNEQFF.

This clonotype occurred many times. This rearrangement joins TRBV7-9 to TRBJ2-7; the D is unclear. V lost 1 base, J lost 1 base, and 8 bases lay in between. The length of the CDR3 is 14 residues. The germline V gene encodes CDR1 SEHNR and CDR2 FQNEAQ (reference sequence). Here the CDR3 DNA reads TGTGCCAGCAGCTTAGGCCACGAGTCCTACGAGCAGTACTTC. The encoded protein is CASSLGHESYEQYF.

This clonotype showed up many times. This chain uses TRBV7-6 with TRBJ1-1, with no clear D. The germline V gene has CDR1 SGHVS and CDR2 FNYEAQ. V was shortened by 0 bases and J by 5 bases, with 16 bases between the two germline ends. This CDR3 region has 16 residues. This chain's CDR3 is CASSLAEGAEETEAFF. CDR3 bases: TGTGCCAGCAGCTTAGCGGAGGGAGCAGAAGAAACTGAAGCTTTCTTT.

With respect to this clonotype: Given a much more abundant clone one base away, this may be a read error. This chain uses TRBV12-3 or TRBV12-4 with TRBJ2-2; a possible D gene is TRBD2 (5 bases). The CDR3 has 13 residues. The DNA of the CDR3 is TGTGCCAGCAGTCTTATTCTCACCGGGGAGCTGGTTTTT. Its translation: CASSLILTGELVF.

This clonotype was found a few times. The chain carries TRBV7-2 and TRBJ2-7, with D maybe TRBD1 (6 bases). Trimming cost V 4 bases and J 0 bases, with 25 bases left between them. The CDR3 runs 19 residues. Germline V gives CDR1 SGHTA, CDR2 FQGNSA. In DNA, the CDR3 is TGTGCCAGCAGCTATCAGGGGCCTTTGGGGGCGCCTGGCTCCTACGAGCAGTACTTC. Amino acid sequence: CASSYQGPLGAPGSYEQYF. Supplemented by reference TRBV7-2 and TRBJ2-7, the full variable domain reads GAGVSQSPSNKVTEKGKDVELRCDPISGHTALYWYRQSLGQGLEFLIYFQGNSAPDKSGLPSDRFSAERTGGSVSTLTIQRTQQEDSAVYLCASSYQGPLGAPGSYEQYFGPGTRLTVT.

Ten or more counts support this clonotype. V and J are TRBV6-1 and TRBJ1-1; D is possibly TRBD1 (5 bases). From germline, CDR1 is MNHNS and CDR2 SASEGT. V dropped 1 base and J dropped 5 bases, with 14 bases sitting between them. CDR3 size: 15 residues. The CDR3 region is CASSEGLGEWTEAFF. Written as DNA, the CDR3 is TGTGCCAGCAGTGAAGGACTAGGGGAGTGGACTGAAGCTTTCTTT.

This clonotype was picked up many times. The V call is TRBV25-1, the J call TRBJ1-6, with a possible D match to TRBD1 (5 bases). The ends were cut back, 4 bases at V and 6 bases at J, with 7 bases in the middle. Germline CDR1 and CDR2: MGHDK and SYGVNS. CDR3 length: 13 amino acids. The CDR3 bases are TGTGCCAGCAGTGTAGGGGTTAATTCACCCCTCCACTTT. Translated: CASSVGVNSPLHF.

In this sample, this clonotype turned up many times. The chain carries TRBV6-2 or TRBV6-3 and TRBJ1-4; D may be TRBD1 (6 bases). Per the germline V gene, CDR1 is MNHEY and CDR2 is SVGEGT. V was clipped by 6 bases and J by 8 bases, with 16 bases between them. The CDR3 totals 14 residues. The CDR3 DNA sequence: TGTGCCAGCAGCGAAGGCCCCAGGGGCGAAAAACTGTTTTTT. Encoded protein: CASSEGPRGEKLFF.

In its sample, this clonotype was seen many times. The CDR3 DNA follows: TGTGCCACCACCCTGGAGGGAAACACTGAAGCTTTCTTT. This sequence encodes CATTLEGNTEAFF. The chain links TRBV5-6 to TRBJ1-1; the D is unclear. CDR1 and CDR2 from the germline V gene are SGHDT and YYEEEE. The germline V and J ends were trimmed by 9 bases and 2 bases, with 14 bases remaining between them. This CDR3 is 13 amino acids long.

Only a few counts were recorded for this clonotype. The gene calls are TRBV27 and TRBJ2-3; D remains ambiguous. V gave up 5 bases and J gave up 0 bases, with 15 bases separating them. Germline assignment: CDR1 MNHEY and CDR2 SMNVEV (reference sequence). The CDR3 loop spans 16 amino acids. The CDR3 spells CASSPLAVTSTDTQYF. The CDR3 DNA is TGTGCCAGCAGTCCACTCGCGGTTACTAGCACAGATACGCAGTATTTT.

A remark on this clonotype: A read error may explain this, as a much larger clone is one base away. The chain joins TRBV10-3 to TRBJ2-7, with D possibly matching TRBD1 (6 bases). Germline V gene lookup returns CDR1 ENHRY and CDR2 SYGVKD. The CDR3 contains 14 residues. The CDR3 region has the DNA TGTGCCGTCAGTGAGTCTGACAGGACCTACGAGCAGTACTTC. Its protein is CAVSESDRTYEQYF.

This clonotype was counted many times. The chain carries TRBV5-4 and TRBJ2-7; either TRBD1 or TRBD2 may fit D (5 bases each). The CDR3 runs 14 residues. V lost 4 bases and J lost 4, with 15 bases in between. The V gene's germline CDR1 is SGHNT and CDR2 YYREEE (reference sequence). The CDR3 here is CASSVDGASYEQYF. The CDR3 nucleotides are TGTGCCAGCAGCGTCGACGGGGCCTCTTACGAGCAGTACTTC.

This chain joins TRBV7-6 and TRBJ1-1; a possible D gene is TRBD1 (5 bases). Germline-derived CDR1 and CDR2 are SGHVS and FNYEAQ. V was cut by 0 bases and J by 1 base, with 15 bases left in between. The CDR3 spans 17 residues. CDR3 sequence: CASSLARVSKPNTEAFF. The CDR3, as DNA: TGTGCCAGCAGCTTAGCCAGGGTGAGCAAACCGAACACTGAAGCTTTCTTT.

Only one count was recorded for this clonotype. A much more abundant neighbour one base away suggests this may be a read error. The chain combines TRBV12-3 or TRBV12-4 with TRBJ1-1; TRBD1 matches 7 bases. The CDR3 spans 16 residues. The CDR3 is CASSPSVRGQDTVAFF. The DNA for the CDR3 is TGTGCCAGCAGCCCATCCGTGAGGGGGCAGGACACTGTAGCTTTCTTT.

This clonotype was observed many times. The chain carries TRBV5-1 and TRBJ2-3, with TRBD2 matching over 7 bases. J was trimmed by 2 bases and V by 1 base; bases with no gene match: 7. Germline V gives CDR1 SGHRS, CDR2 YFSETQ. CDR3 length equals 16 residues. In nucleotides, the CDR3 is TGCGCCAGCAGCTTGCTTGGGGGGGACTACACAGATACGCAGTATTTT. Translating it yields CASSLLGGDYTDTQYF.

The genes are TRBV4-3 and TRBJ2-5; possibly TRBD1 or TRBD2 for D (5 bases each). Germline V gives CDR1 LGHNA, CDR2 YSLEER. The CDR3 totals 16 residues. The V end was cut by 0 bases, the J end by 9 bases, with 20 bases between. The chain's CDR3 is CASSQDHVGGRESQYF. The CDR3 coding sequence is TGCGCCAGCAGCCAAGACCACGTTGGAGGCAGGGAGTCCCAGTACTTC.

This clonotype was counted many times. The chain joins TRBV29-1 to TRBJ2-1; D uncertain. Germline CDR1 SQVTM, CDR2 ANQGSEA. V lost 4 bases and J lost 7, with 11 bases in between. The CDR3 is made up of 12 amino acids. CDR3 sequence reads: CSVVMVGNEQFF. The CDR3 DNA reads TGCAGCGTTGTTATGGTGGGGAATGAGCAGTTCTTC.